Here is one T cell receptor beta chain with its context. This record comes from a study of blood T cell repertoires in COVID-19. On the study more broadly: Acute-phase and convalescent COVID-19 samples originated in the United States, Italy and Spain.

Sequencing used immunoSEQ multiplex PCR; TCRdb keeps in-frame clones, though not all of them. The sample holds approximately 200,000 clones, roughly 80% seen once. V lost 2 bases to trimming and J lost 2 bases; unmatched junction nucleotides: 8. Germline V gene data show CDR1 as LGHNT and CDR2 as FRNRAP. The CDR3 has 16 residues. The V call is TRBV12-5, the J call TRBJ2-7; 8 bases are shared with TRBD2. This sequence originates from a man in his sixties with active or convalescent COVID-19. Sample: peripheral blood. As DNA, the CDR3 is TGTGCTAGTGGTTTGTACACGGGAGGGGGGACCTACGAGCAGTACTTC. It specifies CASGLYTGGGTYEQYF.